This T cell receptor (beta chain) was sequenced for a study of cytomegalovirus exposure and HLA in healthy donors. Study-wide points: A link between a missense DCLRE1C variant and TCR beta V- and J-gene trimming emerged from a later analysis. Some TCR beta chains (roughly 160 of them) were listed as cytomegalovirus-associated. About 87% or about 30% of the time was how often most TCR beta V segments were productive, according to an earlier analysis.

PCR was performed using 60 Vbeta and 13 Jbeta primers. This table comes from immunoSEQ multiplex PCR, and its TCRdb copy is limited to in-frame clones, with some not included. The table shows some 150,000 clones, with approximately 80% occurring only once. As for this clone: Antigen: not known.

As for the donors, each was a healthy bone marrow donor. Between the trimmed V and J ends, which lost 1 base and 4 bases, there was a span of 11 bases. From germline, CDR1 is MGHRA and CDR2 YSYEKL. The CDR3 extends over 14 amino acids. This chain uses TRBV4-1 with TRBJ2-7, with a weak D call TRBD2 (6 bases). The sample consisted of PBMCs. This TCR was sampled from a woman between 45 and 60 years old in good health and CMV-seropositive. DNA for the CDR3: TGCGCCAGCAGCCAAGGGAGGGCCCTTTACGAGCAGTACTTC. It encodes CASSQGRALYEQYF.